The sample holds one count of the clone carrying this T cell receptor (beta chain). Reverse transcription of roughly 0.45 to 1 ug RNA was carried out with random hexamers. Via MiXCR, TCRdb re-called the immunoSEQ multiplex PCR reads, giving one row per CDR3 protein. Of approximately 120,000 distinct CDR3 sequences detected, approximately 96% appear once; the ten largest clones hold more than 0.095%. This specimen comes from a study of CD8 T cells in Susac syndrome. CDR3 length equals 13 residues. Germline CDR1 SGHRS, CDR2 YFSETQ. V lost 3 bases to trimming and J lost 5 bases, with 12 bases between them.

The source is a human donor in good health. The source material was CD4+ T cells from PBMCs. The genes are TRBV5-1 and TRBJ2-7; D remains ambiguous. CDR3 residues: CASSSVGSDEQYF. The CDR3 bases are TGCGCCAGCAGCTCTGTAGGGTCCGACGAGCAGTACTTC.